Listed here are 12 T cell receptor beta chains from one sample, sequenced in a study of response to subunit inactivated influenza vaccine. TCRdb reanalysed the RT-PCR reads using MiXCR and keeps one entry per CDR3 protein. The profile covers about 500,000 distinct CDR3 sequences, with about 15% appearing a single time and less than 4% taken by the ten largest. The sequenced sample was CD4+ T cells sorted from PBMCs, obtained 23 to 25 months after vaccination. These receptors all stem from a man aged 50-75 years who received an inactivated influenza vaccine.

This clonotype appeared a few times. The chain combines TRBV12-3 or TRBV12-4 with TRBJ2-5; 8 nucleotides match TRBD1. Losses at the gene ends were 7 bases for V and 5 bases for J; bases not matched to a gene: 6. There are 13 residues in the CDR3. CDR3: CASTSGGRETQYF. The DNA of the CDR3 is TGTGCCAGCACCTCAGGGGGCCGGGAGACCCAGTACTTC.

V gene TRBV29-1 combines with J gene TRBJ2-7, with 8 nucleotides matching TRBD1. Germline-derived CDR1 and CDR2 are SQVTM and ANQGSEA. V gave up 7 bases and J gave up 2 bases; unmatched junction bases: 7. The CDR3 has 13 residues. The CDR3: CSGTGPGAYEQYF. The CDR3 nucleotides are TGCAGCGGGACAGGGCCAGGAGCCTACGAGCAGTACTTC.

This clonotype was seen a few times. This sequence joins TRBV6-1 and TRBJ2-1; unclear D gene. The CDR3 extends over 13 amino acids. V was clipped by 10 bases and J by 6 bases, with 16 bases between them. From germline, CDR1 is MNHNS and CDR2 SASEGT. CDR3: CATTGGVANEQFF. As DNA, the CDR3 is TGTGCCACCACGGGTGGGGTAGCCAATGAGCAGTTCTTC.

V is TRBV30 and J is TRBJ2-6; D unclear. The length of the CDR3 is 15 residues. The germline V gene has CDR1 GTSNPN and CDR2 SVGIG (reference sequence). V lost 0 bases, J lost 0 bases, and 6 bases lay in between. CDR3 sequence reads: CAWSVLPSGANVLTF. In DNA, the CDR3 is TGTGCCTGGAGTGTTCTACCCTCTGGGGCCAACGTCCTGACTTTC.

This clonotype showed up many times. The chain joins TRBV12-3 or TRBV12-4 to TRBJ2-2; 12 bases are shared with TRBD2. V lost 6 bases, J lost 7 bases, and 6 bases stayed unmatched. The CDR3 contains 15 residues. The CDR3 loop reads CASSTLAGGFGELFF. CDR3 nucleotides: TGTGCCAGCAGCACCCTAGCGGGAGGGTTCGGGGAGCTGTTTTTT.

This chain uses TRBV15 with TRBJ2-1; 11 nucleotides align to TRBD2. Germline lookup yields CDR1 LNHNV and CDR2 YYDKDF (reference sequence). The CDR3 consists of 17 residues. The V and J ends lost 1 base and 2 bases, in that order; junction bases with no gene match: 4. CDR3 DNA: TGTGCCACCAGCAGAGGGATTAGCGGGAGGGCCTACAATGAGCAGTTCTTC. Residues: CATSRGISGRAYNEQFF.

This clonotype appeared a few times. The CDR3 coding sequence is TGCGCCAGCAGCCGGACTAGTAGAAATGAGCAGTTCTTC. Its translation: CASSRTSRNEQFF. The chain is built from TRBV4-3 and TRBJ2-1; 7 bases line up with TRBD2. V gave up 4 bases and J gave up 7 bases; unmatched junction bases: 4. The CDR3 spans 13 residues. Germline V gene data show CDR1 as LGHNA and CDR2 as YSLEER.

This chain uses TRBV20-1 with TRBJ1-6; 8 nucleotides align to TRBD1. V dropped 4 bases and J dropped 1; count of bases not matched to a gene: 9. The CDR3 contains 17 residues. Per the germline V gene, CDR1 is DFQATT and CDR2 is SNEGSKA (reference sequence). This CDR3 reads CSAKRTGFESYNSPLHF. CDR3 bases: TGCAGTGCTAAAAGGACAGGGTTTGAATCCTATAATTCACCCCTCCACTTT.

The V gene is TRBV12-3 or TRBV12-4, the J gene TRBJ1-2; unclear D gene. The ends were cut back, 6 bases at V and 4 bases at J, with 18 bases in the middle. This CDR3 region has 15 residues. CDR3 protein: CASRPSGGGSYGYTF. In DNA form, the CDR3 reads TGTGCCAGCAGACCCTCGGGCGGAGGGTCCTATGGCTACACCTTC.

This rearrangement joins TRBV5-1 to TRBJ2-2; 7 bases fit TRBD1. CDR3 size: 19 residues. Germline trimming cut 0 bases from V and 4 bases from J; bases unmatched to any gene: 15. Germline CDR1 SGHRS, CDR2 YFSETQ. The CDR3 region is CASSLGGEGAAGFTGELFF. CDR3 coding DNA: TGCGCCAGCAGCTTGGGTGGTGAGGGGGCGGCAGGATTCACCGGGGAGCTGTTTTTT.

Many counts were recorded for this clonotype. The rearrangement links TRBV20-1 to TRBJ2-3, with D perhaps being TRBD1 or TRBD2 (5 bases each). The germline gives CDR1 DFQATT, CDR2 SNEGSKA (reference sequence). The CDR3 has 12 residues. V was cut by 7 bases and J by 4 bases, with 12 bases left in between. The CDR3 coding sequence is TGCAGTGGGGGGTCCCCCGCAGATACGCAGTATTTT. Translation: CSGGSPADTQYF.

This clonotype has only a few counts. The genes are TRBV5-5 and TRBJ2-7, with 10 bases matching TRBD2. With V trimmed by 1 base and J by 7 bases, 14 bases remained unmatched. CDR1 is SGHKS, CDR2 YYEKEE, per germline (reference sequence). The CDR3 is 17 amino acids. CDR3 DNA: TGTGCCAGCAGCTTGCGGGCTAGCGGGGGTCACTTGGGGGAGCAGTACTTC. It codes for CASSLRASGGHLGEQYF. Complete variable domain (other parts from reference TRBV5-5 and TRBJ2-7): DAGVTQSPTHLIKTRGQQVTLRCSPISGHKSVSWYQQVLGQGPQFIFQYYEKEERGRGNFPDRFSARQFPNYSSELNVNALLLGDSALYLCASSLRASGGHLGEQYFGPGTRLTVT.